Listed here are 20 T cell receptor beta chains from one sample, sequenced in a study of low-dose radiotherapy and immunotherapy resistance in tumors (dated by TCRdb to about 2022). Sequencing relied on an Illumina HiSeq 2500. Superscript III and a set of TRAV- and TRBV-specific primers were used to synthesize first-strand cDNA, so that both TCRalpha and TCRbeta chains were covered. An approximately 20-cycle PCR with Phusion amplified the TCRs, pairing a constant-region primer with the adapter that was attached to the V primers. TCRdb reprocessing: public reads trimmed at Q25 with fastp, clones called with MiXCR, in-frame beta chains kept. CDR3 protein sequences are deduplicated, and each keeps its most common genes and DNA. The sample data list 75,000 to 95,000 distinct CDR3 sequences, and approximately 19% of these were observed just once. The top ten hold about 5.9% of the sample. According to the study, the label for this sample's time point signals: before trial treatment.

The source was PBMCs, collected before treatment. The origin of the receptors is a male donor with prostate cancer.

This clonotype was counted at least ten times. The J gene is TRBJ2-1, the V gene TRBV20-1; 7 nucleotides agree with TRBD2. The germline V gene encodes CDR1 DFQATT and CDR2 SNEGSKA (reference sequence). After removal of 2 bases from V and 6 bases from J, the junction contained 10 bases not matched to a gene. There are 15 residues in the CDR3. DNA for the CDR3: TGCAGTGCTAGATCCCCCCTATCGGGGGGCAATGAGCAGTTCTTC. This encodes CSARSPLSGGNEQFF.

On this clonotype itself: A read error is the likely source, as a far larger clone sits one nucleotide away. The chain has TRBV11-2 and TRBJ2-7; tentative D call: TRBD2 (5 bases). Germline assignment: CDR1 SGHAT and CDR2 FQNNGV. The germline V and J ends were trimmed by 3 bases and 7 bases, with 13 bases remaining between them. This CDR3 contains 13 residues. The chain's CDR3 is CASSLASHNEQYF. CDR3 bases: TGTGCCAGCAGCTTGGCTAGCCACAATGAGCAGTACTTC.

This clonotype was counted many times. The chain carries TRBV5-1 and TRBJ1-1; 7 positions match TRBD1. The V gene's germline CDR1 is SGHRS and CDR2 YFSETQ. V lost 1 base to trimming and J lost 7 bases; unmatched junction nucleotides: 4. The CDR3 is 13 residues long. CDR3 residues: CASSLPDRVEAFF. The CDR3 nucleotides are TGCGCCAGCAGCTTGCCCGACAGGGTTGAAGCTTTCTTT.

This clonotype was detected many times. The CDR3: CASGSGESTDTQYF. DNA for the CDR3: TGCGCCAGCGGTAGCGGGGAGAGCACAGATACGCAGTATTTT. V gene TRBV5-1 combines with J gene TRBJ2-3; 8 positions agree with TRBD2. This CDR3 is 14 amino acids long. V lost 7 bases to trimming and J lost 0 bases; unmatched junction nucleotides: 4. In germline, CDR1 is SGHRS, CDR2 YFSETQ.

This clonotype was picked up many times. The V gene is TRBV28, the J gene TRBJ1-2; TRBD1 might be the D (6 bases). The CDR3 has 12 residues. Germline V gene lookup returns CDR1 MDHEN and CDR2 SYDVKM. The V end was cut by 5 bases, the J end by 7 bases, with 11 bases between. CDR3 DNA: TGTGCCAGCAGTCCAAGGGGGGTTGGCTACACCTTC. Translation gives CASSPRGVGYTF.

In its sample, this clonotype was seen many times. V gene TRBV15 combines with J gene TRBJ1-4; D not certain. The CDR3 has 15 residues. V was pared by 2 bases and J by 7 bases, with 14 bases between. From germline, CDR1 is LNHNV and CDR2 YYDKDF (reference sequence). CDR3 residues: CATSRPTAFSEKLFF. CDR3 in DNA: TGTGCCACCAGCAGACCCACGGCGTTTAGTGAAAAACTGTTTTTT.

This clonotype has ten or more counts. The rearrangement uses TRBV6-5 and TRBJ2-6; D perhaps matches TRBD1 (5 bases). V was shortened by 6 bases and J by 0 bases, with 15 bases between the two germline ends. Germline V lookup: CDR1 MNHEY, CDR2 SVGAGI. The CDR3 contains 17 residues. The CDR3, as DNA: TGTGCCAGCAGGCGACAGTCCTATAGCTCTGGGGCCAACGTCCTGACTTTC. Encoded protein: CASRRQSYSSGANVLTF.

This clonotype was detected ten times or more. This chain connects TRBV30 to TRBJ2-5; 7 nucleotides align to TRBD1. V gave up 0 bases and J gave up 7 bases; unmatched junction bases: 11. The CDR3 is 15 amino acids. Germline values: CDR1 GTSNPN, CDR2 SVGIG (reference sequence). CDR3 loop: CAWSVPTGFVGTQYF. CDR3 nucleotide sequence: TGTGCCTGGAGTGTCCCGACAGGGTTTGTCGGGACCCAGTACTTC.

This chain uses TRBV12-3 or TRBV12-4 with TRBJ1-2, with D possibly matching TRBD1 (5 bases). V lost 2 bases to trimming and J lost 6 bases, with 13 bases between them. CDR3 size: 14 residues. DNA of the CDR3: TGTGCCAGCAGTTTACGGGCAGGGTACAATGGCTACACCTTC. It codes for CASSLRAGYNGYTF.

This clonotype was detected many times. The chain couples TRBV20-1 to TRBJ2-3; TRBD2 matches 14 bases. Germline V gene data show CDR1 as DFQATT and CDR2 as SNEGSKA (reference sequence). The CDR3 extends over 15 amino acids. The junction had 6 bases not matched to a gene; V was cut back by 6 bases and J by 4 bases. The chain's CDR3 is CSARPGLAGADTQYF. CDR3 bases: TGCAGTGCGAGACCGGGACTAGCGGGAGCAGATACGCAGTATTTT.

This clonotype was found many times. This chain connects TRBV4-1 to TRBJ1-6; D gene ambiguous. CDR3 length equals 13 residues. Trimming cost V 0 bases and J 8 bases, with 5 bases left between them. The germline gives CDR1 MGHRA, CDR2 YSYEKL. This CDR3 reads CASSQERDSPLHF. CDR3 sequence (DNA): TGCGCCAGCAGCCAAGAAAGGGATTCACCCCTCCACTTT.

This clonotype was counted ten times or more. The chain links TRBV7-2 to TRBJ2-1; the D is unclear. Between the trimmed V and J ends, which lost 1 base and 4 bases, there was a span of 8 bases. Germline assignment: CDR1 SGHTA and CDR2 FQGNSA. This CDR3 comprises 14 residues. The CDR3, as DNA: TGTGCCAGCAGCTTAGAGTGGAGTTACAATGAGCAGTTCTTC. It encodes CASSLEWSYNEQFF.

This clonotype has more than one count but fewer than ten. CDR3 nucleotides: TGTGCCAGCAGTGACCGGGACAGGGGCGGCTACACCTTC. It is translated as CASSDRDRGGYTF. V is TRBV3-1 and J is TRBJ1-2; TRBD1 aligns across 10 bases. J was trimmed by 8 bases and V by 6 bases; bases with no gene match: 6. CDR1 and CDR2 from the germline V gene are LGHDT and YNNKEL (reference sequence). The CDR3 consists of 13 residues.

This clonotype occurred many times. CDR3 bases: TGCGCCAGCAGTCCATCCGGGGAGATCTACGAGCAGTACTTC. Amino acid sequence: CASSPSGEIYEQYF. The V gene is TRBV5-1, the J gene TRBJ2-7, with TRBD2 as a possible D gene (5 bases). The germline CDR1 and CDR2 sequences are SGHRS and YFSETQ. Trimming removed 5 bases from V and 3 bases from J, with 15 bases in between. This CDR3 contains 14 residues. Using reference TRBV5-1 and TRBJ2-7 for the parts outside the CDR3, the full variable domain is KAGVTQTPRYLIKTRGQQVTLSCSPISGHRSVSWYQQTPGQGLQFLFEYFSETQRNKGNFPGRFSGRQFSNSRSEMNVSTLELGDSALYLCASSPSGEIYEQYFGPGTRLTVT.

This clonotype came up many times. The CDR3 DNA follows: TGTGCCAGTATAGGCCGTACGGCAGATACGCAGTATTTT. Amino acids: CASIGRTADTQYF. V usage is TRBV19 and J usage is TRBJ2-3; no reliable D call. The V and J ends lost 7 bases and 4 bases respectively, with 12 bases between them. The CDR3 spans 13 residues. From germline, CDR1 is LNHDA and CDR2 SQIVND (reference sequence).

This clonotype was seen at least ten times. The chain links TRBV19 to TRBJ2-4; 13 nucleotides match TRBD2. V dropped 8 bases and J dropped 9; count of bases not matched to a gene: 4. CDR3 length: 13 amino acids. From germline, CDR1 is LNHDA and CDR2 SQIVND (reference sequence). For the CDR3, the DNA is TGTGCCAGTGGGACTAGCGGGGCTTCCATTCAGTACTTC. Translating gives CASGTSGASIQYF.

This clonotype has at least ten counts. This rearrangement joins TRBV2 to TRBJ2-1; D is ambiguous. Trimming shortened V by 7 bases and J by 8 bases, and 12 bases separated the two germline ends. The CDR3 extends over 12 amino acids. CDR1 and CDR2 (germline): SNHLY, FYNNEI. The CDR3 DNA reads TGTGCCAGCACAGGCACTGGGGATGAGCAGTTCTTC. Translating it yields CASTGTGDEQFF.

This clonotype was observed at least ten times. This chain joins TRBV7-6 and TRBJ1-1; TRBD1 might be the D (6 bases). CDR1 is SGHVS and CDR2 is FNYEAQ in the germline V gene. The V gene lost 5 bases and the J gene lost 4 bases, with 14 bases spanning the gap. The CDR3 runs to 14 residues. CDR3 loop: CASSMRGAGTEAFF. CDR3 DNA: TGTGCCAGCAGCATGCGGGGGGCCGGCACTGAAGCTTTCTTT.

Remarks on this clonotype: A far larger clone is off by one base, so a read error is likely. This rearrangement joins TRBV5-6 to TRBJ2-5, with 7 bases fitting TRBD2. Germline CDR1 SGHDT, CDR2 YYEEEE. There are 14 residues in the CDR3. CDR3: CAGSLEAGVTAQYF. In nucleotides, the CDR3 is TGTGCCGGCAGTTTGGAGGCGGGGGTGACGGCCCAGTACTTC.

This clonotype has a count of ten or more. J is TRBJ2-2 and V is TRBV14, with unresolved D. The germline V and J ends were trimmed by 1 base and 4 bases, with 13 bases remaining between them. The CDR3 loop spans 16 amino acids. Germline CDR1 SGHDN, CDR2 FVKESK. As DNA, the CDR3 is TGTGCCAGCAGCCAAGTGTCAGGAAGACTCACCGGGGAGCTGTTTTTT. Its translation: CASSQVSGRLTGELFF.